This TCR beta chain was obtained from a study of blood T cell repertoires in COVID-19. Per the original methods: The assay estimated nucleated cells by amplifying reference gene primers. Libraries were prepared by immunoSEQ multiplex PCR; TCRdb keeps only in-frame clonotypes and omits some of them. The D gene and trimming were derived from the DNA, and the V and J assignments and clone size from that table. The repertoire includes about 160,000 clones, approximately 90% of them detected once, and approximately 4.9% sits in the top ten. Unmatched junction bases numbered 5, after V lost 5 bases and J lost 7 bases. The CDR3 consists of 13 residues. Germline V gene sequence: CDR1 MDHEN, CDR2 SYDVKM. Seattle researchers signed up patients amid active infection and tracked them longitudinally.

This TCR was recovered from a young man with COVID-19, enrolled during active disease. Sequenced sample: peripheral blood. The J gene is TRBJ2-7, the V gene TRBV28; 10 bases map to TRBD2. For the CDR3, the DNA is TGTGCCAGCAGTGAGGGACTAGCGAGAGAGCAGTACTTC. It codes for CASSEGLAREQYF.